This T cell receptor (beta chain) was sequenced for a study of response to subunit inactivated influenza vaccine. Germline lookup yields CDR1 SQVTM and CDR2 ANQGSEA. Trimming stripped 3 bases from V and 3 bases from J, with 10 bases between. The CDR3 has 13 amino acids. Notes on the study in general: With each seasonal influenza vaccination, the authors suggested, few new T cells are recruited.

Details on this clonotype: Its antigen is as yet unknown.

Using its own MiXCR run on the RT-PCR reads, TCRdb lists one record per CDR3 protein. The sample lists about 620,000 distinct CDR3 sequences; 10% to 12% were seen once. In addition, the sample was reused for a study of T cells expressing NK-cell markers. That work adds: The TCR beta cDNA came from 5'RACE template switching with UMIs. Repertoires of TCR beta were obtained from T cells sorted as CD3+CD56+NKG2C+, CD3+CD56+NKG2C- and CD3+CD56-NKG2C+.

The chain employs TRBV29-1 and TRBJ2-3, with D perhaps matching TRBD2 (5 bases). The input for sequencing was PBMCs from blood, taken on the day of vaccination. The clonotype comes from a man aged 45-65 years who received an inactivated influenza vaccine. CDR3 coding DNA: TGCAGCGTTGAGCCCGGGGTTACAGATACGCAGTATTTT. It specifies CSVEPGVTDTQYF.